This paragraph reports one T cell receptor beta chain. Its antigen remains unknown. The data were taken from a study of STAT3 mutations in large granular lymphocyte leukemia. At the level of the study: Among longitudinally sequenced T-LGLL patients, roughly half had canonical activating STAT3 mutations detected. Study-wide results and limits: Suggested: STAT3 mutation was not the ancestral event for these clonal expansions. A small but highly pathogenic clone may have been missed. At least one immunodominant TCR beta clonotype appeared in every T-cell large granular lymphocyte leukemia patient.

Profiling relied on immunoSEQ multiplex PCR, and the TCRdb table lists in-frame clones only, not all of them. The data hold almost 25,000 clones, with less than 95% observed a single time. V shed 3 bases, J shed 6 bases, and the junction held 6 bases outside the gene matches. CDR3 length equals 16 residues. CDR1 is ENHRY, CDR2 SYGVKD, per germline. Sequences were obtained from peripheral blood mononuclear cells. This TCR was sampled from a man between 40 and 49 years old with T-cell large granular lymphocyte leukemia. Some clones in this sample may be carry-over from other donors' samples. The chain recombines TRBV10-3 with TRBJ2-2; 11 bases are a match to TRBD2. The CDR3 here is CAISELAGDSAGELFF. CDR3 coding DNA: TGTGCCATCAGTGAACTAGCGGGGGATTCAGCCGGGGAGCTGTTTTTT.